This T cell receptor beta chain was profiled in a study of T cells in Graves' hyperthyroidism and ophthalmopathy. This clonotype was recorded many times. It was RNA transcripts that yielded the amplified TCR beta CDR3 regions. TCR CDR3 regions were first amplified by RT-PCR with HTBI primers. Via MiXCR, TCRdb re-called the multiplex PCR reads, giving one row per CDR3 protein. The sample has under 400,000 distinct CDR3 sequences; roughly 18% are singletons. Germline-derived CDR1 and CDR2 are DFQATT and SNEGSKA (reference sequence). The CDR3 contains 13 residues. V lost 3 bases, J lost 2 bases, and 11 bases lay in between. Exclusions: uncontrolled infection, other autoimmune disease, pregnancy, lactation.

Sequenced sample: blood. The rearrangement joins TRBV20-1 to TRBJ2-7; D uncertain. The TCR comes from a woman aged 35 to 49 with Graves' ophthalmopathy. CDR3 nucleotide sequence: TGCAGTGCTAGGACCCGGGTTCCCTACGAGCAGTACTTC. Amino acids: CSARTRVPYEQYF.